This TCR beta chain is drawn from a study of shared clonotypes between healthy human individuals. For each subset, genomic DNA was distributed in equal portions over several immunoSEQ plates. Replicate PCRs for sorted subsets used around 200 ng DNA; this equaled 25,000 to 35,000 T cell genomes. Profiling relied on immunoSEQ multiplex PCR, and the TCRdb table lists in-frame clones only, not all of them. The profile shows roughly 2,000,000 clones, 90% to 95% of them singletons. Naive-designated CD8 cells lacked CD45RO, were positively enriched for CCR7, and omitted terminally differentiated effector memory CD45RA+ cells. CDR3 size: 15 residues. Germline lookup yields CDR1 LNHDA and CDR2 SQIVND (reference sequence). With 10 bases removed from V and 0 bases from J, the gap between germline ends came to 15 bases. About this clone: Antigen: not known.

Study-level results: It was anticipated that sequencing depth would influence how many clonotypes donors shared.

The TCR sequence derives from a man younger than 30 in good health. Some clones in this sample may be carry-over from other donors' samples. Input material: naive CD8+ T cells from PBMCs. The V gene is TRBV19, the J gene TRBJ2-2; D is undetermined. The CDR3, as DNA: TGTGCCACCACAAGGAAACACGCGAACACCGGGGAGCTGTTTTTT. Protein: CATTRKHANTGELFF.